The 22 T cell receptor beta chains reported below all come from one sample, sequenced in a study of cytotoxic CD8 clonotypes in ibrutinib-treated CLL. Here immunoSEQ multiplex PCR was the method, and the copy in TCRdb shows in-frame clones only, minus some. Among around 26,000 clones, 65% to 90% were seen once, and the ten largest hold approximately 8%. The starting material was PBMCs, obtained after 24 months of ibrutinib treatment. Source of these receptors: a human donor with chronic lymphocytic leukemia.

The rearrangement joins TRBV18 to TRBJ2-7; 10 bases fit TRBD1. The J segment lost 5 bases and the V segment lost 3 bases, leaving 7 bases of the junction unmatched. Germline CDR1 is KGHSH and CDR2 is LQKENI. CDR3 length: 15 residues. The chain's CDR3 is CASSPGTGEGNEQYF. CDR3 nucleotide sequence: TGTGCCAGCTCACCTGGGACAGGGGAAGGCAACGAGCAGTACTTC.

The chain employs TRBV19 and TRBJ2-6; D is perhaps TRBD1 or TRBD2 (6 bases each). Trimming left V 5 bases short and J 7 bases short, with 12 bases between. Germline CDR1 and CDR2: LNHDA and SQIVND (reference sequence). This CDR3 contains 14 residues. The CDR3 DNA follows: TGTGCCAGTAGTCCCCAGGGGACTGCCAACGTCCTGACTTTC. Amino acids: CASSPQGTANVLTF.

The V and J genes are TRBV11-3 and TRBJ2-3; tentatively, D is TRBD2 (6 bases). Trimming took 5 bases from V and 2 from J, leaving 20 bases between them. The V gene's germline CDR1 is SGHNT and CDR2 YENEEA. The CDR3 contains 17 residues. In DNA, the CDR3 is TGTGCCAGCAGCGCGGGGACGTTTTCTGGCTACACAGATACGCAGTATTTT. Translating gives CASSAGTFSGYTDTQYF.

For this clone: Sequence at one end of the junction differs from germline and may be a read error. The chain combines TRBV7-7 with TRBJ2-2, with a weak D call TRBD1 (6 bases). Germline CDR1 is SSHAT and CDR2 is FNYEAQ (reference sequence). The CDR3 runs to 13 residues. CDR3 sequence: CASSLRGSGELFF. The CDR3 nucleotides are TGTGCTAGCAGCCTAAGGGGGTCCGGGGAGCTGTTTTTT.

This clone is a singleton in its sample. The chain joins TRBV28 to TRBJ2-1; D is undetermined. Looked up from germline, CDR1 is MDHEN and CDR2 is SYDVKM. This CDR3 comprises 17 residues. Trimming took off 6 bases at V and 0 bases at J, with 18 bases between the two ends. The CDR3 loop reads CASRGIKFKSSYNEQFF. The CDR3, as DNA: TGTGCCAGCAGGGGTATTAAATTTAAGAGCTCCTACAATGAGCAGTTCTTC.

The V call is TRBV9, the J call TRBJ2-7; 10 nucleotides line up with TRBD1. The CDR3 totals 15 residues. J gave up 0 bases and V 2 bases, and 2 bases lay outside the gene matches. Germline V gives CDR1 SGDLS, CDR2 YYNGEE. CDR3 residues: CASSVRTGGSYEQYF. CDR3 DNA sequence: TGTGCCAGCAGCGTCAGGACAGGGGGCTCCTACGAGCAGTACTTC. Filled out from reference TRBV9 and TRBJ2-7, the complete variable domain reads DSGVTQTPKHLITATGQRVTLRCSPRSGDLSVYWYQQSLDQGLQFLIQYYNGEERAKGNILERFSAQQFPDLHSELNLSSLELGDSALYFCASSVRTGGSYEQYFGPGTRLTVT.

In nucleotides, the CDR3 is TGTGCCAGTAGTATAAGTGAGGGGGGAAACAATCAGCCCCAGCATTTT. Its protein is CASSISEGGNNQPQHF. The J gene is TRBJ1-5, the V gene TRBV19; D possibly corresponds to TRBD1 (6 bases). Germline V lookup: CDR1 LNHDA, CDR2 SQIVND (reference sequence). V lost 2 bases and J 3 bases, leaving 14 bases between the germline ends. This CDR3 comprises 16 residues.

The V call is TRBV5-6, the J call TRBJ1-3, with TRBD1 as a possible D gene (5 bases). The CDR3 covers 17 residues. V gave up 4 bases and J gave up 4 bases, with 21 bases separating them. Germline V gene sequence: CDR1 SGHDT, CDR2 YYEEEE. CDR3 nucleotide sequence: TGTGCCAGCAGCCCTGGCGCAGGGCCTCTCTCAGGAAACACCATATATTTT. Its translation is CASSPGAGPLSGNTIYF.

The sample holds one count of this clone. V gene TRBV4-1 combines with J gene TRBJ1-2; tentatively, D is TRBD1 (6 bases). The V gene's germline CDR1 is MGHRA and CDR2 YSYEKL. The CDR3 contains 13 residues. V dropped 4 bases and J dropped 8 bases, with 14 bases sitting between them. The CDR3 protein is CASSPQGLGGYTF. The CDR3, as DNA: TGCGCCAGCAGCCCACAGGGTCTGGGAGGCTACACCTTC.

The genes are TRBV27 and TRBJ1-5, with a tentative D call TRBD1 (6 bases). The CDR3 has 14 residues. Deletions cut 3 bases from V and 3 bases from J, with 9 bases between. Looked up from germline, CDR1 is MNHEY and CDR2 is SMNVEV (reference sequence). This chain's CDR3 is CASSLNRVNQPQHF. For the CDR3, the DNA is TGTGCCAGCAGTTTGAACAGGGTCAATCAGCCCCAGCATTTT.

This sequence joins TRBV10-3 and TRBJ1-2; 9 bases agree with TRBD1. The CDR3 runs to 13 residues. Germline V gene lookup returns CDR1 ENHRY and CDR2 SYGVKD. The V and J ends lost 6 bases and 3 bases, in that order; junction bases with no gene match: 2. CDR3 loop: CAIRTGGDYGYTF. The CDR3 nucleotides read TGTGCCATCAGGACAGGGGGGGACTATGGCTACACCTTC.

CDR3 in amino acids: CASSPRYGYTF. CDR3 sequence (DNA): TGTGCCAGCAGTCCACGGTATGGCTACACCTTC. The V gene is TRBV6-4, the J gene TRBJ1-2; D remains unclear. CDR1 and CDR2 from the germline V gene are MRHNA and SNTAGT. The V and J ends lost 5 bases and 5 bases respectively, with 6 bases between them. The CDR3 consists of 11 residues.

The chain couples TRBV5-6 to TRBJ2-4; D not resolved. Germline assignment: CDR1 SGHDT and CDR2 YYEEEE. V shed 4 bases and J shed 6 bases, with 11 bases lying between them. The CDR3 spans 13 residues. The DNA for the CDR3 is TGTGCCAGCAGCCAAGCTTCCCTAAACATTCAGTACTTC. Translating it yields CASSQASLNIQYF. The complete variable domain, with remaining parts taken from reference TRBV5-6 and TRBJ2-4, reads DAGVTQSPTHLIKTRGQQVTLRCSPKSGHDTVSWYQQALGQGPQFIFQYYEEEERQRGNFPDRFSGHQFPNYSSELNVNALLLGDSALYLCASSQASLNIQYFGAGTRLSVL.

The chain combines TRBV14 with TRBJ1-2; D not resolved. CDR1 is SGHDN and CDR2 is FVKESK in the germline V gene. The ends were cut back, 1 base at V and 14 bases at J, with 20 bases in the middle. The CDR3 is made up of 14 amino acids. The CDR3, as DNA: TGTGCCAGCAGCCAAGGGCAGATAACTATGGGGAGTACCTTC. Translating it yields CASSQGQITMGSTF.

The rearrangement uses TRBV7-9 and TRBJ2-2, with TRBD1 matching over 7 bases. This CDR3 has 14 amino acids. Losses at the gene ends were 5 bases for V and 7 bases for J; bases not matched to a gene: 7. Germline lookup yields CDR1 SEHNR and CDR2 FQNEAQ (reference sequence). CDR3 DNA: TGTGCCAGCAGCGCCACAGGGGTGGTCGGGGAGCTGTTTTTT. It specifies CASSATGVVGELFF. Supplemented by reference TRBV7-9 and TRBJ2-2, the full variable domain reads DTGVSQNPRHKITKRGQNVTFRCDPISEHNRLYWYRQTLGQGPEFLTYFQNEAQLEKSRLLSDRFSAERPKGSFSTLEIQRTEQGDSAMYLCASSATGVVGELFFGEGSRLTVL.

The chain joins TRBV6-5 to TRBJ1-5; D perhaps matches TRBD1 (6 bases). This CDR3 spans 12 amino acids. Germline V gives CDR1 MNHEY, CDR2 SVGAGI. V gave up 4 bases and J gave up 13 bases, with 14 bases separating them. This CDR3 is CASSSQGNNQHF. DNA of the CDR3: TGTGCCAGCAGTTCCCAGGGGAACAATCAGCATTTT.

This chain joins TRBV13 and TRBJ2-1; 11 bases match TRBD2. With 3 bases clipped from V and 5 bases from J, the junction kept 0 bases outside the gene matches. The CDR3 contains 14 residues. Looked up from germline, CDR1 is PRHDT and CDR2 is FYEKMQ (reference sequence). CDR3 protein: CASSLGLADNEQFF. The CDR3 nucleotides are TGTGCCAGCAGCTTGGGACTAGCGGACAATGAGCAGTTCTTC.

The rearrangement uses TRBV13 and TRBJ2-7, with 12 bases identical to TRBD1. With V trimmed by 5 bases and J by 0 bases, 5 bases remained unmatched. CDR3 length: 16 residues. In germline, CDR1 is PRHDT, CDR2 FYEKMQ (reference sequence). CDR3 coding DNA: TGTGCCAGCAGCAAACCGGGACAGGGGGCCTCCTACGAGCAGTACTTC. It codes for CASSKPGQGASYEQYF. Together with reference TRBV13 and TRBJ2-7, the CDR3 gives the full variable domain: AAGVIQSPRHLIKEKRETATLKCYPIPRHDTVYWYQQGPGQDPQFLISFYEKMQSDKGSIPDRFSAQQFSDYHSELNMSSLELGDSALYFCASSKPGQGASYEQYFGPGTRLTVT.

The DNA for the CDR3 is TGTGCCAGCAGTTGGACAGGACAAGAGACCCAGTACTTC. Encoded protein: CASSWTGQETQYF. The chain is built from TRBV27 and TRBJ2-5, with TRBD1 identical over 7 bases. The germline CDR1 and CDR2 sequences are MNHEY and SMNVEV (reference sequence). The CDR3 is 13 amino acids. Losses at the gene ends were 4 bases for V and 2 bases for J; bases not matched to a gene: 1.

This sequence joins TRBV5-1 and TRBJ1-3, with 8 positions matching TRBD1. From germline, CDR1 is SGHRS and CDR2 YFSETQ. Trimming took 2 bases from V and 0 from J; bases not matched to a gene: 7. The CDR3 runs 17 residues. CDR3 DNA sequence: TGCGCCAGCAGCTTTCTGGGACAGGAGTTCTCTGGAAACACCATATATTTT. Encoded protein: CASSFLGQEFSGNTIYF.

The rearrangement joins TRBV5-5 to TRBJ2-5, with D possibly TRBD2 on 5 matching bases. In germline, CDR1 is SGHKS, CDR2 YYEKEE (reference sequence). CDR3 length equals 13 residues. V was clipped by 4 bases and J by 2 bases, with 9 bases between them. CDR3 bases: TGTGCCAGCAGCCGGAGCGGACAAGAGACCCAGTACTTC. It yields the protein CASSRSGQETQYF.

A few counts support this clone. The chain links TRBV7-2 to TRBJ1-2; TRBD1 might be the D (5 bases). Between the trimmed V and J ends, which lost 4 bases and 5 bases, there was a span of 20 bases. CDR3 length equals 16 residues. Germline V CDR1 and CDR2: SGHTA, FQGNSA. CDR3 coding DNA: TGTGCCAGCAGCTGGATTGGGGACCTGGACAAGTATGGCTACACCTTC. Translating it yields CASSWIGDLDKYGYTF.